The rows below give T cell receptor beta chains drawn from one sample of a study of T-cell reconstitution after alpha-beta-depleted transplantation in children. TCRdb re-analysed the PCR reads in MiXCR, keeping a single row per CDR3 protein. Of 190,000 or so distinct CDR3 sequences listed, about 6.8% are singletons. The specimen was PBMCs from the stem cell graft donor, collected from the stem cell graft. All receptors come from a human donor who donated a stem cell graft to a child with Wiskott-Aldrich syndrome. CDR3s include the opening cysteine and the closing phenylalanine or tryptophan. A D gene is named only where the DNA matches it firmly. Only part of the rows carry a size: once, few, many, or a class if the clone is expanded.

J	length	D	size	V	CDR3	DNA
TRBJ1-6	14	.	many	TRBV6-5	CASSYVEGTFPLHF	TGTGCCAGCAGTTACGTTGAAGGGACATTCCCCCTCCACTTT
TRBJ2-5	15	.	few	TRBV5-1	CASSLAGGTGETQYF	TGCGCCAGCAGCTTGGCCGGGGGGACAGGAGAGACCCAGTACTTC
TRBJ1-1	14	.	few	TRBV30	CAWRLNILNTEAFF	TGTGCCTGGAGGCTCAACATCTTGAACACTGAAGCTTTCTTT
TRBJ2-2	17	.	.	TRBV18	CASSPRSRGRNTGELFF	TGTGCCAGCTCACCACGATCCAGGGGTAGAAACACCGGGGAGCTGTTTTTT
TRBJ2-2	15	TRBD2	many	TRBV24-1	CATQPTSRNTGELFF	TGTGCCACTCAACCGACTAGCAGGAACACCGGGGAGCTGTTTTTT
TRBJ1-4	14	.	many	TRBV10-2	CASSESTVNEKLFF	TGCGCCAGCAGTGAGTCGACTGTTAATGAAAAACTGTTTTTT
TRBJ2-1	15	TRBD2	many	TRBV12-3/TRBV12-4	CASSQTSGRVDEQFF	TGTGCCAGCAGTCAGACTAGCGGGAGGGTCGATGAGCAGTTCTTC
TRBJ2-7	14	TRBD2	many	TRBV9	CASSVASGSVEQYF	TGTGCCAGCAGCGTAGCCAGCGGGAGCGTCGAGCAGTACTTC
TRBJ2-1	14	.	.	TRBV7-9	CASSTGLAVNEQFF	TGTGCCAGCAGCACGGGACTGGCAGTGAATGAGCAGTTCTTC
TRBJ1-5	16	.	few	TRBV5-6	CASSLGPGRINQPQHF	TGTGCCAGCAGCTTGGGGCCCGGACGGATCAATCAGCCCCAGCATTTT
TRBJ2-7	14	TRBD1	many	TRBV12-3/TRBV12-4	CASSFWDRDYEQYF	TGTGCCAGCAGTTTCTGGGACAGAGACTACGAGCAGTACTTC
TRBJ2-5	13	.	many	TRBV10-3	CAISDGFQETQYF	TGTGCCATCAGTGATGGTTTCCAAGAGACCCAGTACTTC
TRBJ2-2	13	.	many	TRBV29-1	CSVGGKYTGELFF	TGCAGCGTTGGGGGGAAGTACACCGGGGAGCTGTTTTTT
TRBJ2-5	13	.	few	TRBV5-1	CASSLATEETQYF	TGCGCCAGCAGCTTGGCCACGGAAGAGACCCAGTACTTC
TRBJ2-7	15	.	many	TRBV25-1	CASRRGGLANYEQYF	TGTGCCAGCAGACGAGGGGGGCTAGCGAATTACGAGCAGTACTTC
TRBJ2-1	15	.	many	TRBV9	CASSPQAVSYNEQFF	TGTGCCAGCAGCCCTCAGGCAGTTTCCTACAATGAGCAGTTCTTC
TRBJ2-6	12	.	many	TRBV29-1	CSVDSGANVLTF	TGCAGCGTTGACTCTGGGGCCAACGTCCTGACTTTC
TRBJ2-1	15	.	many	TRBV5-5	CASSFGGQVYNEQFF	TGTGCCAGCAGCTTTGGGGGGCAGGTCTACAATGAGCAGTTCTTC
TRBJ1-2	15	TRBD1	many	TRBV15	CATSTVGGQNYGYTF	TGTGCCACCAGCACAGTGGGGGGACAGAACTATGGCTACACCTTC
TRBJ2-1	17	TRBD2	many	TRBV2	CASSDTKLAGVPLGGFF	TGTGCCAGCAGTGATACCAAGCTAGCGGGGGTACCTTTGGGTGGGTTCTTC
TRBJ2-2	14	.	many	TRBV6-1	CASSPGALTGELFF	TGTGCCAGCAGCCCCGGGGCACTGACCGGGGAGCTGTTTTTT
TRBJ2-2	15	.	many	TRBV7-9	CASSLVSAATGELFF	TGTGCCAGCAGCTTAGTATCCGCTGCCACCGGGGAGCTGTTTTTT
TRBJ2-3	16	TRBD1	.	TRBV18	CASSQGQGARTDTQYF	TGTGCCAGCTCACAAGGACAGGGGGCGCGGACAGATACGCAGTATTTT
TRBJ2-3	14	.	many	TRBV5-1	CASSHETGTDTQYF	TGCGCCAGCAGCCATGAGACAGGCACAGATACGCAGTATTTT
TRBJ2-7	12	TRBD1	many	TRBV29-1	CSVEAGGYEQYF	TGCAGCGTTGAGGCAGGGGGCTACGAGCAGTACTTC
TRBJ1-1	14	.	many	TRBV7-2	CASTRGGANTEAFF	TGTGCCAGCACCCGAGGGGGAGCGAACACTGAAGCTTTCTTT
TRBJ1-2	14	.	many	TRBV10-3	CAISESGGPGAYTF	TGTGCCATCAGTGAGTCGGGGGGTCCTGGCGCCTACACCTTC
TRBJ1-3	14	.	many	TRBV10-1	CASSETGSGNTIYF	TGCGCCAGCAGTGAGACAGGTTCAGGAAACACCATATATTTT
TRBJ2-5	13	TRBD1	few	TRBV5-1	CASSPGQRETQYF	TGCGCCAGCAGCCCGGGACAGCGAGAGACCCAGTACTTC
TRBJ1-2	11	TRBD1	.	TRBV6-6	CASRIRGGYTF	TGTGCCAGCAGGATCAGGGGGGGCTACACCTTC
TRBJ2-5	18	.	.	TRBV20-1	CSARDVHLDTPLQETQYF	TGCAGTGCTAGAGACGTCCACCTAGATACGCCGCTGCAAGAGACCCAGTACTTC
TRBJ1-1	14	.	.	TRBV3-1	CASSQEYRNTEAFF	TGTGCCAGCAGCCAAGAGTACCGGAACACTGAAGCTTTCTTT
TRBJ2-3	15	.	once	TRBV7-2	CASSLAPLSPNTQYF	TGTGCCAGCAGCTTAGCGCCCCTTTCCCCCAATACGCAGTATTTT
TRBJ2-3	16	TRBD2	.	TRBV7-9	CASSLSLAGEEDTQYF	TGTGCCAGCAGCTTATCTCTAGCGGGAGAGGAAGATACGCAGTATTTT
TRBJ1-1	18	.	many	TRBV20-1	CSARYFGGVFPLNTEAFF	TGCAGTGCTAGATACTTTGGAGGGGTTTTTCCCCTTAACACTGAAGCTTTCTTT
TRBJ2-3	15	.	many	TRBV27	CASSSILARTDTQYF	TGTGCCAGCAGCTCCATCCTAGCTAGGACAGATACGCAGTATTTT
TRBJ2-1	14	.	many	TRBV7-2	CASSPRGNNNEQFF	TGTGCCAGCAGCCCCCGGGGGAACAACAATGAGCAGTTCTTC
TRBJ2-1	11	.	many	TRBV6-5	CASSYQGGQFF	TGTGCCAGCAGTTACCAAGGGGGGCAGTTCTTC
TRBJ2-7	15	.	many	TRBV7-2	CASSPSGVDIYEQYF	TGTGCCAGCAGCCCATCGGGTGTGGATATTTACGAGCAGTACTTC
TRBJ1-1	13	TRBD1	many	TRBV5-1	CASTGQMNTEAFF	TGCGCCAGCACGGGACAGATGAACACTGAAGCTTTCTTT